A single sample is the source of the 29 T cell receptor beta chains below, sequenced in a study of cytomegalovirus exposure and HLA in healthy donors (dated by TCRdb to about 2017). Receptor amplification or capture employed the immunoSEQ multiplex PCR assay. The multiplex PCR relied on a mix of 60 forward primers for TCR Vbeta segments and 13 reverse primers for TCR Jbeta segments. The table was pulled from immuneACCESS by TCRdb, which kept in-frame rearrangements only. Such tables lose some clones; where checked, under half of the loss comes from unresolved V genes, and the rest has no known cause. In all, the sample holds 110,000 or so clones, and over 75% of those were seen once. The ten largest account for roughly 5% of the sample. Input material: PBMCs. The receptor source for this set is a woman in her 30s in good health and CMV-seropositive.

This chain connects TRBV4-1 to TRBJ2-1; D possibly corresponds to TRBD1 (6 bases). Trimming shortened V by 3 bases and J by 4 bases, and 13 bases separated the two germline ends. Germline V gives CDR1 MGHRA, CDR2 YSYEKL. The CDR3 is 15 residues long. The chain's CDR3 is CASSHRTEVYNEQFF. The CDR3 DNA reads TGCGCCAGCAGCCATCGGACAGAGGTTTACAATGAGCAGTTCTTC.

V is TRBV7-9 and J is TRBJ1-2; the D gene is possibly TRBD1 (5 bases). Looked up from germline, CDR1 is SEHNR and CDR2 is FQNEAQ (reference sequence). The CDR3 length is 15 residues. V dropped 5 bases and J dropped 5 bases, with 18 bases sitting between them. The CDR3 sequence is CASSRAGEGNYGYTF. The DNA of the CDR3 is TGTGCCAGCAGCCGGGCCGGGGAGGGGAATTATGGCTACACCTTC.

This chain uses TRBV5-6 with TRBJ1-5; 9 bases fit TRBD1. Germline trimming cut 3 bases from V and 7 bases from J; bases unmatched to any gene: 11. Germline loops: CDR1 SGHDT, CDR2 YYEEEE. This CDR3 comprises 16 residues. CDR3 loop: CASSWGTGSLNQPQHF. For the CDR3, the DNA is TGTGCCAGCAGCTGGGGGACAGGGTCTCTCAACCAGCCCCAGCATTTT.

V usage is TRBV19 and J usage is TRBJ1-1, with D perhaps matching TRBD1 (5 bases). The V end lost 10 bases, the J end lost 3 bases, and 12 bases lay between the germline ends. CDR3 length: 12 amino acids. Germline CDR1 LNHDA, CDR2 SQIVND (reference sequence). CDR3 region: CATRTGDTEAFF. CDR3 nucleotide sequence: TGTGCCACTAGGACGGGGGACACTGAAGCTTTCTTT. Full variable domain (missing parts from reference TRBV19 and TRBJ1-1): DGGITQSPKYLFRKEGQNVTLSCEQNLNHDAMYWYRQDPGQGLRLIYYSQIVNDFQKGDIAEGYSVSREKKESFPLTVTSAQKNPTAFYLCATRTGDTEAFFGQGTRLTVV.

The chain uses TRBV2 and TRBJ2-3; maybe TRBD2 (6 bases). The CDR3 is 14 amino acids. Germline V gene lookup returns CDR1 SNHLY and CDR2 FYNNEI. V lost 7 bases, J lost 6 bases, and 17 bases lay in between. The CDR3 DNA follows: TGTGCCAGCACCCCCGGGAGCCCTTCTGATACGCAGTATTTT. Translation gives CASTPGSPSDTQYF.

The CDR3 here is CAWGAGGSTTGELFF. The CDR3 nucleotides are TGTGCCTGGGGCGCGGGCGGGTCGACCACCGGGGAGCTGTTTTTT. This chain joins TRBV30 and TRBJ2-2; TRBD2 is a possible D gene (5 bases). The CDR3 has 15 amino acids. Trimming left V 5 bases short and J 4 bases short, with 17 bases between. CDR1 is GTSNPN and CDR2 is SVGIG in the germline V gene (reference sequence).

V usage is TRBV28 and J usage is TRBJ2-2; 8 bases agree with TRBD2. From germline, CDR1 is MDHEN and CDR2 SYDVKM. The CDR3 sequence is 16 residues long. J gave up 4 bases and V 1 base, and 5 bases lay outside the gene matches. In DNA form, the CDR3 reads TGTGCCAGCAGTTTATCGGGAGGGTTGGGCACCGGGGAGCTGTTTTTT. Its translation is CASSLSGGLGTGELFF.

The chain couples TRBV5-1 to TRBJ1-6, with 7 bases lining up with TRBD1. The V gene's germline CDR1 is SGHRS and CDR2 YFSETQ. V shed 4 bases, J shed 10 bases, and the junction held 8 bases outside the gene matches. The CDR3 loop spans 14 amino acids. The CDR3 region has the DNA TGCGCCAGCAGCCGCGACAGGGAAAGGTCACCCCTCCACTTT. This translates into CASSRDRERSPLHF. Based on the CDR3 plus reference TRBV5-1 and TRBJ1-6, the full variable domain is KAGVTQTPRYLIKTRGQQVTLSCSPISGHRSVSWYQQTPGQGLQFLFEYFSETQRNKGNFPGRFSGRQFSNSRSEMNVSTLELGDSALYLCASSRDRERSPLHFGNGTRLTVT.

The rearrangement uses TRBV7-9 and TRBJ2-5; perhaps TRBD1 as D (6 bases). Germline V gene lookup returns CDR1 SEHNR and CDR2 FQNEAQ (reference sequence). The CDR3 covers 13 residues. V dropped 5 bases and J dropped 5 bases, with 12 bases sitting between them. CDR3 region: CASSPGTSETQYF. The CDR3 bases are TGTGCCAGCAGCCCCGGGACAAGTGAGACCCAGTACTTC.

This chain joins TRBV6-4 and TRBJ2-3; TRBD1 might be the D (6 bases). V was pared by 1 base and J by 2 bases, with 16 bases between. The CDR3 runs 17 residues. Germline V gene lookup returns CDR1 MRHNA and CDR2 SNTAGT. CDR3 protein: CASSDFSGHPNTDTQYF. The CDR3 bases are TGTGCCAGCAGTGACTTTTCGGGACACCCGAACACAGATACGCAGTATTTT.

V gene TRBV15 combines with J gene TRBJ2-1, with D unresolved. Trimming shortened V by 1 base and J by 0 bases, and 13 bases separated the two germline ends. The CDR3 extends over 17 amino acids. Germline assignment: CDR1 LNHNV and CDR2 YYDKDF (reference sequence). The CDR3 DNA is TGTGCCACCAGCAGAGGGCCCCTCTGGAGCTCCTACAATGAGCAGTTCTTC. As protein: CATSRGPLWSSYNEQFF.

The chain is built from TRBV4-2 and TRBJ2-3; 7 bases fit TRBD2. From germline, CDR1 is LGHNA and CDR2 YNFKEQ. CDR3 length equals 14 residues. The junction had 7 bases not matched to a gene; V was cut back by 4 bases and J by 6 bases. The CDR3 DNA reads TGTGCCAGCAGCCGGGGTAGTAGCGGGGATACGCAGTATTTT. It specifies CASSRGSSGDTQYF.

The chain couples TRBV5-1 to TRBJ2-1; D is undetermined. The CDR3 covers 17 residues. CDR1 and CDR2 (germline): SGHRS, YFSETQ. Trimming removed 3 bases at V and 0 bases at J, with 16 bases between. The DNA for the CDR3 is TGCGCCAGCAGCTATGCAGCCCAGGTTTACTCCTACAATGAGCAGTTCTTC. Protein: CASSYAAQVYSYNEQFF. Supplemented by reference TRBV5-1 and TRBJ2-1, the full variable domain reads KAGVTQTPRYLIKTRGQQVTLSCSPISGHRSVSWYQQTPGQGLQFLFEYFSETQRNKGNFPGRFSGRQFSNSRSEMNVSTLELGDSALYLCASSYAAQVYSYNEQFFGPGTRLTVL.

V is TRBV10-1 and J is TRBJ2-1; TRBD2 matches 12 bases. This CDR3 contains 17 residues. V dropped 4 bases and J dropped 4; count of bases not matched to a gene: 8. Germline CDR1 reads WNHNN; CDR2 reads SYGVQD (reference sequence). The CDR3 is CASSGPPGLAGYNEQFF. The CDR3 coding sequence is TGCGCCAGCAGTGGCCCCCCGGGACTAGCGGGTTACAATGAGCAGTTCTTC.

The chain has TRBV9 and TRBJ1-3; TRBD1 matches at 7 bases. The V gene's germline CDR1 is SGDLS and CDR2 YYNGEE. CDR3 size: 14 residues. After removal of 5 bases from V and 4 bases from J, the junction contained 6 bases not matched to a gene. In DNA, the CDR3 is TGTGCCAGCAGGGAAACAGGGGTCGGAAACACCATATATTTT. Translating gives CASRETGVGNTIYF.

The chain is built from TRBV9 and TRBJ2-7, with D tentatively TRBD2 (5 bases). Trimming left V 4 bases short and J 7 bases short, with 12 bases between. This CDR3 is 12 amino acids long. The germline CDR1 and CDR2 sequences are SGDLS and YYNGEE. CDR3 sequence: CASSSNPGEQYF. In DNA form, the CDR3 reads TGTGCCAGCAGCTCGAATCCGGGGGAGCAGTACTTC.

The genes are TRBV6-1 and TRBJ2-3; tentative D call: TRBD1 (6 bases). Trimming shortened V by 6 bases and J by 0 bases, and 10 bases separated the two germline ends. This CDR3 contains 14 residues. The germline V gene encodes CDR1 MNHNS and CDR2 SASEGT. CDR3 in amino acids: CASRDRTSTDTQYF. The CDR3 region has the DNA TGTGCCAGCAGGGACAGAACTAGCACAGATACGCAGTATTTT.

This chain uses TRBV6-1 with TRBJ2-1, with a possible D match to TRBD1 (5 bases). There are 13 residues in the CDR3. Germline V gene lookup returns CDR1 MNHNS and CDR2 SASEGT. V lost 5 bases and J 4 bases, leaving 9 bases between the germline ends. The CDR3 protein is CASSRTGYNEQFF. As DNA, the CDR3 is TGTGCCAGCAGTCGAACAGGTTACAATGAGCAGTTCTTC.

The chain uses TRBV19 and TRBJ1-2; D remains ambiguous. This CDR3 contains 15 residues. V shed 0 bases and J shed 0 bases, with 8 bases lying between them. Germline V gives CDR1 LNHDA, CDR2 SQIVND (reference sequence). The CDR3 loop is CASSIEAAANYGYTF. CDR3 DNA sequence: TGTGCCAGTAGTATAGAGGCGGCAGCTAACTATGGCTACACCTTC.

The genes are TRBV7-9 and TRBJ1-6; TRBD1 aligns across 7 bases. J was trimmed by 8 bases and V by 5 bases; bases with no gene match: 3. Germline CDR1 and CDR2: SEHNR and FQNEAQ (reference sequence). CDR3 length: 13 residues. CDR3 coding DNA: TGTGCCAGCAGCGGACAGGCTTATTCACCCCTCCACTTT. It translates to CASSGQAYSPLHF.

V is TRBV7-9 and J is TRBJ2-5; 13 bases fit TRBD2. The CDR3 covers 17 residues. The V gene's germline CDR1 is SEHNR and CDR2 FQNEAQ (reference sequence). V lost 5 bases to trimming and J lost 1 base; unmatched junction nucleotides: 7. CDR3 DNA sequence: TGTGCCAGCAGCGGACGACTAGCGGGAGGCTCCCAAGAGACCCAGTACTTC. Its translation: CASSGRLAGGSQETQYF.

V usage is TRBV7-3 and J usage is TRBJ1-1, with D possibly being TRBD1 (6 bases). Germline lookup yields CDR1 SGHTA and CDR2 FQGTGA. The CDR3 totals 13 residues. The V gene lost 5 bases and the J gene lost 3 bases, with 10 bases spanning the gap. The CDR3, as DNA: TGTGCCAGCAGCCGCGGACAGCACACTGAAGCTTTCTTT. Its protein product is CASSRGQHTEAFF. The whole variable domain, remainder taken from reference TRBV7-3 and TRBJ1-1, is GAGVSQTPSNKVTEKGKYVELRCDPISGHTALYWYRQSLGQGPEFLIYFQGTGAADDSGLPNDRFFAVRPEGSVSTLKIQRTERGDSAVYLCASSRGQHTEAFFGQGTRLTVV.

The V gene is TRBV7-9, the J gene TRBJ2-5, with TRBD1 matching over 9 bases. The CDR3 spans 19 residues. Trimming at V came to 3 bases and at J to 3 bases, leaving 17 bases not matched to a gene. Germline V gives CDR1 SEHNR, CDR2 FQNEAQ (reference sequence). CDR3 sequence (DNA): TGTGCCAGCAGCTTCCGGGACAGGGTTTCTCCGTTCGCGGAAGAGACCCAGTACTTC. It translates to CASSFRDRVSPFAEETQYF.

V and J are TRBV19 and TRBJ2-3; TRBD1 agrees at 7 bases. V lost 10 bases and J lost 0; bases outside the gene matches: 22. Per the germline V gene, CDR1 is LNHDA and CDR2 is SQIVND (reference sequence). The CDR3 is 19 residues long. DNA of the CDR3: TGTGCCACCAGGAACAGGGACAGAACCTCCCATCTTAGCACAGATACGCAGTATTTT. Translation: CATRNRDRTSHLSTDTQYF.

The chain is built from TRBV7-8 and TRBJ1-1; weak D call: TRBD1 (5 bases). The CDR3 runs to 14 residues. Germline-derived CDR1 and CDR2 are SGHVS and FQNEAQ. Trimming cost V 5 bases and J 9 bases, with 19 bases left between them. The CDR3 spells CASSPISPGNQAFF. DNA of the CDR3: TGTGCCAGCAGCCCCATCTCGCCAGGGAACCAAGCTTTCTTT.

This chain links TRBV19 with TRBJ2-1, with TRBD1 matching over 8 bases. Germline V gene lookup returns CDR1 LNHDA and CDR2 SQIVND (reference sequence). The ends lost 7 bases at V and 5 bases at J; junction bases unmatched: 7. The length of the CDR3 is 14 residues. The CDR3 nucleotides read TGTGCCAGTACTACGGACAGGGCGAACAATGAGCAGTTCTTC. Its protein product is CASTTDRANNEQFF. The full variable domain, rest sourced from reference TRBV19 and TRBJ2-1, is DGGITQSPKYLFRKEGQNVTLSCEQNLNHDAMYWYRQDPGQGLRLIYYSQIVNDFQKGDIAEGYSVSREKKESFPLTVTSAQKNPTAFYLCASTTDRANNEQFFGPGTRLTVL.

This rearrangement joins TRBV9 to TRBJ2-2, with 7 bases matching TRBD1. The CDR3 sequence is 16 residues long. V was pared by 4 bases and J by 1 base, with 7 bases of the junction left unmatched. Germline V lookup: CDR1 SGDLS, CDR2 YYNGEE. The CDR3 loop reads CASSHDRVMNTGELFF. The CDR3 DNA is TGTGCCAGCAGCCATGACAGGGTGATGAACACCGGGGAGCTGTTTTTT.

The V gene is TRBV28, the J gene TRBJ1-2, with D perhaps matching TRBD1 (6 bases). CDR3 length: 13 residues. Per the germline V gene, CDR1 is MDHEN and CDR2 is SYDVKM. V was pared by 7 bases and J by 8 bases, with 17 bases between. The DNA of the CDR3 is TGTGCCAGCATCCCCCCAGGGGCAGAGGGCTACACCTTC. It yields the protein CASIPPGAEGYTF.

CDR3 amino acids: CASSLMWLGLVNTGELFF. CDR3 in DNA: TGTGCCAGCAGCTTAATGTGGTTGGGACTGGTGAACACCGGGGAGCTGTTTTTT. The chain joins TRBV11-3 to TRBJ2-2, with TRBD2 as a possible D gene (6 bases). V was pared by 2 bases and J by 1 base, with 17 bases between. The CDR3 is 18 amino acids. CDR1 SGHNT and CDR2 YENEEA come from the germline V gene.